This TCR beta chain was obtained from a study of T-cell reconstitution after alpha-beta-depleted transplantation in children. Findings and limits, study-wide: Diversity and T-cell counts at one year after transplant derived mostly from new T cells.

This clonotype was picked up a small number of times. The antigen is unknown. V lost 2 bases and J 2 bases, leaving 26 bases between the germline ends. CDR3 length equals 19 residues. Per germline, CDR1 SGHRS and CDR2 YFSETQ. Library preparation (for TCRbeta) was performed with unique molecular identifiers. TCRdb re-called the PCR reads with MiXCR, one entry per CDR3 protein. The sample consists of 500,000 to 750,000 distinct CDR3 sequences, 10% to 15% of them appearing once. This receptor was identified in a male patient between 5 and 17 years old who had a stem cell transplant for acute myeloid leukemia, so the T cells may come from the graft donor. This specimen consisted of PBMCs, mostly from graft donor cells, obtained 360 days after TCRalphabeta/CD19-depleted stem cell transplant. This sequence joins TRBV5-1 and TRBJ2-7; tentatively, D is TRBD1 or TRBD2 (5 bases each). The CDR3 bases are TGCGCCAGCAGCTTCGATCGGGGCTCCCGACCAATCTCAACCTACGAGCAGTACTTC. It is translated as CASSFDRGSRPISTYEQYF.